This TCR beta chain was retrieved from a study of control samples from healthy donors and cancer patients. The method was immunoSEQ multiplex PCR; TCRdb's version includes in-frame clones alone and lacks a portion of them. The data hold about 160,000 clones, with approximately 93% observed a single time. The CDR3 consists of 19 residues. V lost 0 bases, J lost 3 bases, and 5 bases stayed unmatched. CDR1 is SGHTA, CDR2 FQGTGA, per germline. Specimen: blood. The receptor was isolated from a woman in her forties in good health. The genes are TRBV7-3 and TRBJ2-2, with 15 bases that match TRBD2. This CDR3 is CASSLTGLAGGPDTGELFF. The DNA of the CDR3 is TGTGCCAGCAGCTTAACAGGACTAGCGGGGGGGCCTGACACCGGGGAGCTGTTTTTT.